Listed here are 22 T cell receptor beta chains from one sample, sequenced in a study of immune evolution from preneoplasia to lung adenocarcinoma. The protocol was immunoSEQ multiplex PCR, while the TCRdb copy is restricted to in-frame clones and leaves out a portion. The sample has about 10,000 clones, roughly 91% seen once; the top ten hold nearly 3%. Sequencing was carried out using FFPE invasive lung adenocarcinoma tissue. The receptors stem from a person aged 65-85 years with invasive lung adenocarcinoma. Some clones in this sample may be carry-over from other donors' samples.

The J gene is TRBJ2-1, the V gene TRBV5-1, with 7 bases aligning to TRBD1. The CDR3 consists of 17 residues. CDR1 and CDR2 from the germline V gene are SGHRS and YFSETQ. The V gene end was trimmed by 4 bases and the J gene end by 2 bases; junction bases not matched to a gene: 12. The CDR3 DNA reads TGCGCCAGCAGCCCCATATCCGGGACAGCGACCTACAATGAGCAGTTCTTC. It specifies CASSPISGTATYNEQFF.

V and J are TRBV20-1 and TRBJ2-7; a possible D gene is TRBD2 (5 bases). This CDR3 region has 11 residues. V gave up 5 bases and J gave up 7 bases, with 12 bases separating them. Looked up from germline, CDR1 is DFQATT and CDR2 is SNEGSKA (reference sequence). CDR3 sequence reads: CSAAGSGEQYF. DNA for the CDR3: TGCAGTGCTGCGGGCTCGGGGGAGCAGTACTTC.

V usage is TRBV29-1 and J usage is TRBJ1-1; D ambiguous. Looked up from germline, CDR1 is SQVTM and CDR2 is ANQGSEA. V was clipped by 6 bases and J by 1 base, with 3 bases between them. The CDR3 covers 10 residues. CDR3 in DNA: TGCAGCGTCAAGAACACTGAAGCTTTCTTT. Its translation: CSVKNTEAFF. The complete variable domain, with remaining parts taken from reference TRBV29-1 and TRBJ1-1, reads SAVISQKPSRDICQRGTSLTIQCQVDSQVTMMFWYRQQPGQSLTLIATANQGSEATYESGFVIDKFPISRPNLTFSTLTVSNMSPEDSSIYLCSVKNTEAFFGQGTRLTVV.

The chain carries TRBV14 and TRBJ2-7, with D possibly TRBD1 on 6 matching bases. The V gene lost 3 bases and the J gene lost 3 bases, with 12 bases spanning the gap. From germline, CDR1 is SGHDN and CDR2 FVKESK. This CDR3 region has 14 residues. This CDR3 is CASSHRTEYYEQYF. The DNA of the CDR3 is TGTGCCAGCAGCCACCGGACAGAATACTACGAGCAGTACTTC.

The rearrangement joins TRBV4-2 to TRBJ2-2; a possible D gene is TRBD1 (6 bases). V lost 4 bases to trimming and J lost 4 bases, with 19 bases between them. This CDR3 has 17 amino acids. Germline values: CDR1 LGHNA, CDR2 YNFKEQ. The chain's CDR3 is CASSPGWGQEPTGELFF. DNA of the CDR3: TGTGCCAGCAGCCCCGGATGGGGACAAGAGCCCACCGGGGAGCTGTTTTTT.

V gene TRBV5-1 combines with J gene TRBJ2-1; no definite D call. V lost 1 base to trimming and J lost 0 bases, with 11 bases between them. The CDR3 is 16 residues long. CDR1 and CDR2 from the germline V gene are SGHRS and YFSETQ. CDR3 nucleotides: TGCGCCAGCAGCTTGAGGCAGGCGGCCTCCTACAATGAGCAGTTCTTC. Its translation: CASSLRQAASYNEQFF.

The chain links TRBV6-6 to TRBJ2-5, with D possibly being TRBD2 (5 bases). Trimming removed 8 bases from V and 5 bases from J, with 21 bases in between. The CDR3 covers 15 residues. Germline V gene data show CDR1 as MNHNY and CDR2 as SVGAGI (reference sequence). For the CDR3, the DNA is TGTGCCAGCGGAGCGAGACTACCGACAAGGGAGACCCAGTACTTC. This sequence encodes CASGARLPTRETQYF.

The rearrangement uses TRBV7-8 and TRBJ1-1; D remains ambiguous. Trimming removed 5 bases at V and 0 bases at J, with 10 bases between. The CDR3 is made up of 14 amino acids. Per germline, CDR1 SGHVS and CDR2 FQNEAQ. The CDR3 reads CASSPRSVNTEAFF. CDR3 in DNA: TGTGCCAGCAGCCCGAGGAGTGTGAACACTGAAGCTTTCTTT.

CDR3 residues: CASSLQGSGEKLFF. DNA for the CDR3: TGTGCCAGCAGTCTACAAGGGTCGGGTGAAAAACTGTTTTTT. This chain connects TRBV25-1 to TRBJ1-4; D gene unclear. The V gene lost 5 bases and the J gene lost 7 bases, with 14 bases spanning the gap. Germline CDR1 and CDR2: MGHDK and SYGVNS. CDR3 size: 14 residues.

This clone was observed a handful of times. The sample has other DNA sequences that encode this CDR3 too. The V and J genes are TRBV29-1 and TRBJ2-7, with no clear D. This CDR3 contains 14 residues. V was pared by 6 bases and J by 8 bases, with 23 bases between. Germline V gene lookup returns CDR1 SQVTM and CDR2 ANQGSEA. The DNA for the CDR3 is TGCAGCGTGGGCGAGATGGGCCTAGTGGGGAAGCAGTACTTC. Amino acid sequence: CSVGEMGLVGKQYF.

The table lists this clone with a few counts. The V and J genes are TRBV4-2 and TRBJ1-5; 11 bases map to TRBD1. This CDR3 is 18 amino acids long. Germline V lookup: CDR1 LGHNA, CDR2 YNFKEQ. Trimming at V came to 0 bases and at J to 1 base, leaving 5 bases not matched to a gene. As DNA, the CDR3 is TGTGCCAGCAGCCAAGACGGACAGGGGGCGATAAGCAATCAGCCCCAGCATTTT. Encoded protein: CASSQDGQGAISNQPQHF.

V gene TRBV11-2 combines with J gene TRBJ2-5; 11 bases fit TRBD1. The CDR3 length is 16 residues. The V gene's germline CDR1 is SGHAT and CDR2 FQNNGV. V lost 4 bases to trimming and J lost 3 bases; unmatched junction nucleotides: 7. CDR3 protein: CASSYQSGQGEETQYF. The CDR3 DNA reads as TGTGCCAGCAGCTACCAATCGGGACAGGGGGAAGAGACCCAGTACTTC.

This clone was recorded a few times. The chain has TRBV5-1 and TRBJ2-1; 8 bases are a match to TRBD2. Per the germline V gene, CDR1 is SGHRS and CDR2 is YFSETQ. V was pared by 4 bases and J by 4 bases, with 7 bases of the junction left unmatched. The CDR3 loop spans 15 amino acids. The CDR3 nucleotides are TGCGCCAGCAGCCCGCCCACTAGCGGATACAATGAGCAGTTCTTC. Residues: CASSPPTSGYNEQFF. Full variable domain (outside the CDR3, taken from reference TRBV5-1 and TRBJ2-1): KAGVTQTPRYLIKTRGQQVTLSCSPISGHRSVSWYQQTPGQGLQFLFEYFSETQRNKGNFPGRFSGRQFSNSRSEMNVSTLELGDSALYLCASSPPTSGYNEQFFGPGTRLTVL.

The V call is TRBV9, the J call TRBJ2-1; TRBD2 matches at 9 bases. The CDR3 extends over 21 amino acids. Germline CDR1 is SGDLS and CDR2 is YYNGEE. Unmatched junction bases numbered 24, after V lost 4 bases and J lost 4 bases. For the CDR3, the DNA is TGTGCCAGCAGCCCTCAGGTTGGGCGGGGGGGCTCCCCTCCGTTTTACAATGAGCAGTTCTTC. Protein sequence: CASSPQVGRGGSPPFYNEQFF.

The J gene is TRBJ1-1, the V gene TRBV5-1, with D hard to call. Germline-derived CDR1 and CDR2 are SGHRS and YFSETQ. V was cut by 0 bases and J by 5 bases, with 20 bases left in between. This CDR3 spans 17 amino acids. Here the CDR3 DNA reads TGCGCCAGCAGCTTGGGTTGGGGTAGTACCGGAGGAACTGAAGCTTTCTTT. Translation gives CASSLGWGSTGGTEAFF.

The V and J genes are TRBV10-1 and TRBJ1-3; the D is unclear. V lost 6 bases and J 0 bases, leaving 15 bases between the germline ends. The CDR3 spans 16 residues. Germline V CDR1 and CDR2: WNHNN, SYGVQD (reference sequence). The CDR3 nucleotides read TGCGCCAGCAGCAAAGACACCCTGAGCTCTGGAAACACCATATATTTT. This codes for CASSKDTLSSGNTIYF.

The rearrangement uses TRBV29-1 and TRBJ2-7, with no clear D. The CDR3 is made up of 12 amino acids. Germline V gene data show CDR1 as SQVTM and CDR2 as ANQGSEA. V shed 4 bases and J shed 7 bases, with 14 bases lying between them. Here the CDR3 reads CSVGHHKGEQYF. CDR3 sequence (DNA): TGCAGCGTTGGTCACCATAAGGGTGAGCAGTACTTC.

The chain recombines TRBV19 with TRBJ1-5, with D uncertain. This CDR3 is built from 13 residues. V gave up 0 bases and J gave up 13 bases, with 13 bases separating them. The germline CDR1 and CDR2 sequences are LNHDA and SQIVND (reference sequence). CDR3 DNA: TGTGCCAGTAGTATAGAAGCAGGACGGTCTCAGCATTTT. It yields the protein CASSIEAGRSQHF.

This clone was seen just once. The chain is built from TRBV6-5 and TRBJ2-2, with 10 bases fitting TRBD2. Per the germline V gene, CDR1 is MNHEY and CDR2 is SVGAGI. V shed 2 bases, J shed 6 bases, and the junction held 6 bases outside the gene matches. CDR3 length: 16 residues. The CDR3 DNA sequence: TGTGCCAGCAGTTACCTAGCGGGAGTGGGCGCCGGGGAGCTGTTTTTT. It codes for CASSYLAGVGAGELFF.

The CDR3: CASSSGTDYFYNEQFF. CDR3 in DNA: TGCGCCAGCAGCTCCGGTACGGACTATTTTTACAATGAGCAGTTCTTC. V and J are TRBV5-1 and TRBJ2-1; a possible D gene is TRBD2 (6 bases). The CDR3 covers 16 residues. Trimming shortened V by 3 bases and J by 4 bases, and 17 bases separated the two germline ends. CDR1 and CDR2 (germline): SGHRS, YFSETQ.

The J gene is TRBJ2-1, the V gene TRBV6-6, with D uncertain. In germline, CDR1 is MNHNY, CDR2 SVGAGI (reference sequence). The CDR3 has 15 amino acids. The V end lost 3 bases, the J end lost 0 bases, and 9 bases lay between the germline ends. The CDR3 sequence is CASSYGPGSYNEQFF. In nucleotides, the CDR3 is TGTGCCAGCAGTTATGGACCAGGCTCCTACAATGAGCAGTTCTTC.

The V and J genes are TRBV28 and TRBJ2-7, with 12 bases fitting TRBD2. The trim removed 4 bases at V and 4 bases at J, leaving 14 bases unmatched. The CDR3 extends over 18 amino acids. CDR1 and CDR2 from the germline V gene are MDHEN and SYDVKM. In DNA form, the CDR3 reads TGTGCCAGCAGTTCGCGCCGAATACTAGCGGGAGGTCGGTACGAGCAGTACTTC. It encodes CASSSRRILAGGRYEQYF.